These 14 T cell receptor beta chains were all obtained from the same sample, sequenced in a study of T-cell reconstitution after alpha-beta-depleted transplantation in children (dated by TCRdb to the mid-2010s). Library creation used PCR. Reads for this sample came from an Illumina HiSeq 2500. To normalize quantification of the TCRbeta repertoire, the TCR libraries were built with molecular barcoding that relied on unique molecular identifiers. TCRdb trimmed public reads at Q25 via fastp, called clones via MiXCR and kept in-frame beta chains. Rows are unified per CDR3 protein, each entry keeping the most common DNA and genes. Here the sample has about 400,000 distinct CDR3 sequences; 15% to 20% occur a single time. The top ten clonotypes cover just under 30% of the sample. This specimen's treatment or condition label, interpreted: allogeneic hematopoietic cell transplantation with graft depleted of TCRalphabeta T cells and CD19 B cells.

The sequencing used PBMCs, mostly from graft donor cells, collected 360 days after TCRalphabeta/CD19-depleted stem cell transplant. The receptors originated from a boy in the first two years of life who had a stem cell transplant for Wiskott-Aldrich syndrome, so the T cells may come from the graft donor.

This clonotype turned up a few times. The chain joins TRBV2 to TRBJ2-1, with 14 bases aligning to TRBD2. CDR1 and CDR2 (germline): SNHLY, FYNNEI. Losses at the gene ends were 1 base for V and 4 bases for J; bases not matched to a gene: 15. The CDR3 loop spans 21 amino acids. The CDR3 loop reads CASSEGMGGLAGAEMYNEQFF. DNA for the CDR3: TGTGCCAGCAGTGAAGGGATGGGGGGACTAGCGGGGGCTGAGATGTACAATGAGCAGTTCTTC.

This clonotype showed up just once. This chain uses TRBV2 with TRBJ2-3, with TRBD1 matching over 10 bases. V trimming: 4 bases; J trimming: 0 bases; junction bases outside the gene matches: 16. There are 20 residues in the CDR3. Germline CDR1 is SNHLY and CDR2 is FYNNEI. CDR3 residues: CASSVGSGTGDYPSTDTQYF. DNA of the CDR3: TGTGCCAGCAGTGTGGGATCCGGGACAGGGGATTACCCTAGCACAGATACGCAGTATTTT.

The rearrangement links TRBV4-3 to TRBJ1-1, with TRBD1 matching 8 bases. Germline V gives CDR1 LGHNA, CDR2 YSLEER. The CDR3 is 15 amino acids. V dropped 0 bases and J dropped 4; count of bases not matched to a gene: 4. DNA of the CDR3: TGCGCCAGCAGCCAAGAAAGACAGGGGCGCACTGAAGCTTTCTTT. Translated: CASSQERQGRTEAFF.

This chain joins TRBV5-6 and TRBJ2-3; the D call may be TRBD1 or TRBD2 (6 bases each). The V end lost 6 bases, the J end lost 13 bases, and 18 bases lay between the germline ends. The CDR3 has 12 amino acids. In germline, CDR1 is SGHDT, CDR2 YYEEEE. The CDR3 sequence: CASTNPPGEEYF. The CDR3, as DNA: TGTGCCAGCACCAACCCCCCAGGGGAGGAGTATTTT. Drawing the rest from reference TRBV5-6 and TRBJ2-3, the complete variable domain is DAGVTQSPTHLIKTRGQQVTLRCSPKSGHDTVSWYQQALGQGPQFIFQYYEEEERQRGNFPDRFSGHQFPNYSSELNVNALLLGDSALYLCASTNPPGEEYFGPGTRLTVL.

This clonotype showed up just once. V gene TRBV11-1 combines with J gene TRBJ2-1; 8 bases are shared with TRBD1. This CDR3 spans 19 amino acids. The trim removed 5 bases at V and 5 bases at J, leaving 20 bases unmatched. Looked up from germline, CDR1 is SGHAT and CDR2 is FQDESV (reference sequence). The CDR3 reads CASSPVGVHWTGSDNEQFF. The CDR3 DNA is TGTGCCAGCAGCCCAGTCGGTGTTCATTGGACAGGGAGCGACAATGAGCAGTTCTTC.

The table lists this clonotype with a few counts. The gene calls are TRBV2 and TRBJ2-7, with a possible D match to TRBD1 (5 bases). The CDR3 extends over 14 amino acids. V gave up 2 bases and J gave up 7 bases, with 15 bases separating them. Germline loops: CDR1 SNHLY, CDR2 FYNNEI. The CDR3 here is CASSENSPNREQYF. The DNA for the CDR3 is TGTGCCAGCAGTGAAAACAGCCCGAACAGGGAGCAGTACTTC. Looking up the rest from reference TRBV2 and TRBJ2-7 gives the full variable domain: EPEVTQTPSHQVTQMGQEVILRCVPISNHLYFYWYRQILGQKVEFLVSFYNNEISEKSEIFDDQFSVERPDGSNFTLKIRSTKLEDSAMYFCASSENSPNREQYFGPGTRLTVT.

The chain links TRBV10-2 to TRBJ2-1, with D possibly being TRBD2 (5 bases). CDR1 WSHSY and CDR2 SAAADI come from the germline V gene. The CDR3 sequence is 13 residues long. The V end was cut by 7 bases, the J end by 6 bases, with 13 bases between. Here the CDR3 reads CASIVGVGNEQFF. CDR3 nucleotide sequence: TGCGCCAGCATAGTCGGGGTAGGCAATGAGCAGTTCTTC.

Many counts were recorded for this clonotype. The chain couples TRBV12-3 or TRBV12-4 to TRBJ2-3; D not certain. V dropped 5 bases and J dropped 6 bases, with 15 bases sitting between them. The CDR3 spans 14 residues. DNA for the CDR3: TGTGCCAGCAGTAGGTGGGCCGACGGTGATACGCAGTATTTT. Its protein product is CASSRWADGDTQYF.

The chain links TRBV12-3 or TRBV12-4 to TRBJ2-1; D is unclear. Trimming removed 5 bases from V and 9 bases from J, with 17 bases in between. This CDR3 is built from 14 residues. The CDR3 DNA follows: TGTGCCAGCAGTACATCCGGAGCAGGTTTTGAGCAGTTCTTC. Protein product: CASSTSGAGFEQFF.

This clonotype showed up just a few times. This chain's CDR3 is CASSQSRGLREQFF. The CDR3, as DNA: TGTGCCAGCAGCCAAAGCCGAGGACTTCGTGAGCAGTTCTTC. The genes are TRBV3-1 and TRBJ2-1, with a tentative D call TRBD2 (5 bases). Germline V gene sequence: CDR1 LGHDT, CDR2 YNNKEL (reference sequence). Deletions cut 2 bases from V and 9 bases from J, with 14 bases between. This CDR3 has 14 amino acids.

The J gene is TRBJ2-7, the V gene TRBV20-1, with 12 bases aligning to TRBD2. The CDR3 length is 15 residues. Germline V gene data show CDR1 as DFQATT and CDR2 as SNEGSKA (reference sequence). With 1 base clipped from V and 3 bases from J, the junction kept 4 bases outside the gene matches. The CDR3 DNA sequence: TGCAGTGCTAGAGTGCTAGCGGGAGGGTTCTACGAGCAGTACTTC. It yields the protein CSARVLAGGFYEQYF.

The V and J genes are TRBV14 and TRBJ2-4; 8 nucleotides match TRBD1. Germline V gives CDR1 SGHDN, CDR2 FVKESK. V gave up 2 bases and J gave up 7 bases; unmatched junction bases: 4. The CDR3 loop spans 14 amino acids. The CDR3 loop is CASSQRQGWNIQYF. For the CDR3, the DNA is TGTGCCAGCAGCCAAAGACAGGGGTGGAACATTCAGTACTTC.

This clonotype was counted only a few times. The chain uses TRBV24-1 and TRBJ2-7; D unclear. Germline CDR1 KGHDR, CDR2 SFDVKD. This CDR3 spans 13 amino acids. Trimming shortened V by 4 bases and J by 2 bases, and 8 bases separated the two germline ends. This CDR3 is CATSEGPAYEQYF. The CDR3 DNA is TGTGCCACCAGTGAAGGGCCCGCCTACGAGCAGTACTTC.

This clonotype was seen more than once but under ten times. CDR3 sequence: CSANPSTSGMKYNEQFF. In nucleotides, the CDR3 is TGCAGTGCTAATCCCTCGACTAGCGGGATGAAGTACAATGAGCAGTTCTTC. V and J are TRBV20-1 and TRBJ2-1; 11 bases map to TRBD2. Germline-derived CDR1 and CDR2 are DFQATT and SNEGSKA (reference sequence). The CDR3 loop spans 17 amino acids. J lost 4 bases, V lost 4 bases, and 12 bases had no gene match.